This paragraph covers one T cell receptor beta chain sequence. This clonotype was detected many times. Its cognate antigen has yet to be identified. The sample holds no much larger clone one base away, and base qualities are not on file. The sample comes from a study of CD8 T cells in ankylosing spondylitis (dated by TCRdb to about 2017). Regarding the study in general: The study profiled T cell receptor beta repertoires in healthy donors and ankylosing spondylitis patients to find disease-linked TCR variants. The whole study cohort included 108 healthy donors and 25 ankylosing spondylitis patients. Peripheral blood was sampled, and synovial fluid was additionally collected from ankylosing spondylitis patients. General study outcomes and caveats: In peripheral blood, the disease-linked clones were found at relatively low frequencies and had a CD8+ phenotype. Blood from ankylosing spondylitis patients appeared to be characterized by a TCR beta motif composed of about eight highly homologous amino acid variants. According to the report, matched synovial fluid samples from ankylosing spondylitis patients were significantly enriched for the disease-linked clones. Some motif variants had previously been reported in the synovial fluid and blood of reactive arthritis patients, which suggests shared mechanisms of disease initiation.

Sequenced using an Illumina HiSeq 2500. Quantitative 5'-RACE with molecular barcodes was used to prepare TCR beta libraries. In the original analysis: Disease-linked TCR variants were identified with a new computational method built on a probabilistic model of VDJ rearrangement. Through fastp at Q25 and MiXCR, TCRdb rebuilt clones from the public reads, retaining in-frame beta chains. Under each unique CDR3 protein, matching rows form one entry showing the most common genes and DNA. The V and J calls were determined by TCRdb, not by the authors. Across this sample there are about 39,000 distinct CDR3 sequences, with over 2.5% seen only once. The ten largest clonotypes hold 2.5% to 3% of the sample. Trimming leaves V shorter by 0 bases and J shorter by 10 bases, with the junction holding 10 bases beyond the gene matches. For CDR1 and CDR2, the germline V gene lists SGDLS and YYNGEE. The CDR3 runs 15 amino acids, cysteine and phenylalanine included. Only CDR3 DNA is held: 45 bases, read in frame from base 1.

Sequencing input: blood, either unsorted or a sorted T cell fraction (not recorded which). The TCR comes from a male donor with ankylosing spondylitis or in good health (not recorded which). The chain links TRBV9 with TRBJ2-1; TRBD2 agrees with 7 junctional bases. CDR3 loop: CASSVAAGPTGEQFF. The bases are TGTGCCAGCAGCGTAGCAGCGGGACCCACCGGGGAGCAGTTCTTC.